The 5 T cell receptor beta chains below were found in one sample sequenced in a study of T cell repertoires in cytomegalovirus infection. TCRdb reanalysed the reads using MiXCR and keeps one entry per CDR3 protein. The profile shows a few hundred thousand distinct CDR3 sequences, roughly 23% of them singletons. Source material: CD8+ T cells from PBMCs. These receptors all stem from a human donor in good health (CMV status not recorded). Some clones in this sample may be carry-over from other donors' samples.

This chain connects TRBV28 to TRBJ1-5; D ambiguous. V lost 5 bases, J lost 2 bases, and 10 bases lay in between. The CDR3 has 14 amino acids. Germline loops: CDR1 MDHEN, CDR2 SYDVKM. The CDR3 DNA reads TGTGCCAGCAGTGTCACGTGGGGCAATCAGCCCCAGCATTTT. It encodes CASSVTWGNQPQHF.

This clonotype was counted a few times. This sequence joins TRBV7-6 and TRBJ1-5, with D unresolved. Germline lookup yields CDR1 SGHVS and CDR2 FNYEAQ. Trimming removed 6 bases from V and 3 bases from J, with 6 bases in between. The CDR3 is 12 residues long. In DNA form, the CDR3 reads TGTGCCAGCAGGGCCAACAATCAGCCCCAGCATTTT. This translates into CASRANNQPQHF.

This clonotype was counted a few times. The CDR3 nucleotides read TGTGCCAGCAGTGCGGTGGGGGTCGCCTATGGCTACACCTTC. It translates to CASSAVGVAYGYTF. The V and J genes are TRBV12-3 or TRBV12-4 and TRBJ1-2, with D possibly being TRBD1 (5 bases). This CDR3 has 14 amino acids. Trimming shortened V by 5 bases and J by 4 bases, and 14 bases separated the two germline ends.

This clonotype has at least ten counts. CDR3: CASSLEVGASPNTGELFF. In nucleotides, the CDR3 is TGCGCCAGCAGCTTGGAGGTGGGGGCAAGTCCTAACACCGGGGAGCTGTTTTTT. The chain recombines TRBV5-1 with TRBJ2-2; TRBD1 is a possible D gene (6 bases). V lost 0 bases to trimming and J lost 2 bases, with 17 bases between them. Looked up from germline, CDR1 is SGHRS and CDR2 is YFSETQ. The CDR3 consists of 18 residues.

This clonotype turned up a few times. This chain joins TRBV5-6 and TRBJ2-3; D is unclear. Trimming pared 3 bases from V and 10 bases from J, leaving 15 bases between. Germline CDR1 SGHDT, CDR2 YYEEEE. The CDR3 is 13 amino acids. The CDR3: CASSSSPLGPQYF. In DNA form, the CDR3 reads TGTGCCAGCAGCTCCTCTCCGTTAGGTCCGCAGTATTTT.